This T cell receptor beta chain was profiled in a study of cytomegalovirus exposure and HLA in healthy donors. General study results and limits: In a later analysis, across HLA loci, associated TCR counts were highest for DRB1, lowest for HLA-C. Reports credit the classifier with highly specific, highly sensitive diagnosis of cytomegalovirus status.

Both 60 Vbeta primers and 13 Jbeta primers went into the PCR. Using immunoSEQ multiplex PCR, the repertoire was profiled, and TCRdb retains in-frame clones only, with some absent. The table shows under 85,000 clones, with 60% to 70% occurring only once. For this clone: Its antigen is not identified.

Germline values: CDR1 MRHNA, CDR2 SNTAGT. V was clipped by 2 bases and J by 0 bases, with 8 bases between them. CDR3 length: 15 amino acids. At sampling all donors were nominally healthy, likely with unrecorded immune exposures. Input material: PBMCs. The sequence was obtained from a man aged 40-55 years in good health and CMV-seropositive. This chain joins TRBV6-4 and TRBJ2-1; D may be TRBD2 (6 bases). The CDR3 DNA reads TGTGCCAGCAGTGACGGGGGGAACTCCTACAATGAGCAGTTCTTC. Translating it yields CASSDGGNSYNEQFF.